Each of the 22 T cell receptor beta chains below was sequenced from the same sample in a study of T cell repertoires in cytomegalovirus infection (dated by TCRdb to the late 2010s). Sequencer: Illumina HiSeq 1500. In TCRdb, the public reads were trimmed at Q25 with fastp and aligned with MiXCR, with productive beta chains retained. Rows with a matching CDR3 protein are joined into one entry that keeps the most common DNA and genes. The sample includes roughly 860,000 distinct CDR3 sequences, with less than 35% observed a single time. The top ten hold roughly 12% of the sample. The treatment or condition tag for this specimen amounts to: in vitro stimulation with specific CMV peptide epitopes to enrich CMV-specific T cells. These receptors' antigens are unknown. The material was cultured CD8+ T cells from PBMCs, obtained from culture after CMV antigen stimulation. The origin of the receptors is a human donor in good health (CMV status not recorded). Some clones in this sample may be carry-over from other donors' samples.

The sample holds many counts of this clonotype. The chain links TRBV7-6 to TRBJ2-1, with TRBD2 matching 13 bases. CDR3 size: 16 residues. From germline, CDR1 is SGHVS and CDR2 FNYEAQ. Unmatched junction bases numbered 2, after V lost 5 bases and J lost 1 base. The CDR3 here is CASSKLAGGSYNEQFF. The CDR3 DNA is TGTGCCAGCAGCAAACTAGCGGGGGGGTCCTACAATGAGCAGTTCTTC.

This chain joins TRBV5-4 and TRBJ2-1; 15 bases align to TRBD2. The V and J ends lost 4 bases and 12 bases, in that order; junction bases with no gene match: 14. The CDR3 loop spans 17 amino acids. The germline gives CDR1 SGHNT, CDR2 YYREEE (reference sequence). The CDR3 loop reads CASSGGTSGGLGEGQFF. Here the CDR3 DNA reads TGTGCCAGCAGCGGCGGGACTAGCGGGGGGCTCGGCGAAGGGCAGTTCTTC. The full variable domain, with the rest looked up from reference TRBV5-4 and TRBJ2-1, is ETGVTQSPTHLIKTRGQQVTLRCSSQSGHNTVSWYQQALGQGPQFIFQYYREEENGRGNFPPRFSGLQFPNYSSELNVNALELDDSALYLCASSGGTSGGLGEGQFFGPGTRLTVL.

This clonotype was recorded many times. The chain carries TRBV7-9 and TRBJ2-7, with TRBD1 as a possible D gene (6 bases). The CDR3 has 16 residues. The germline V gene has CDR1 SEHNR and CDR2 FQNEAQ (reference sequence). V dropped 2 bases and J dropped 0 bases, with 14 bases sitting between them. The CDR3 loop is CASSLRLAGDSYEQYF. The CDR3, as DNA: TGTGCCAGCAGCTTACGCTTGGCAGGGGACTCCTACGAGCAGTACTTC.

This clonotype was seen once. V and J are TRBV12-3 or TRBV12-4 and TRBJ1-2, with 9 bases identical to TRBD1. The CDR3 length is 15 residues. Trimming at V came to 1 base and at J to 4 bases, leaving 4 bases not matched to a gene. The CDR3 nucleotides read TGTGCCAGCAGTTTAGGGGACAGGGTTCGCTATGGCTACACCTTC. Encoded protein: CASSLGDRVRYGYTF.

This clonotype appeared a few times. The rearrangement uses TRBV7-9 and TRBJ1-1; 8 bases align to TRBD1. The junction had 10 bases not matched to a gene; V was cut back by 6 bases and J by 4 bases. This CDR3 region has 15 residues. Looked up from germline, CDR1 is SEHNR and CDR2 is FQNEAQ (reference sequence). Here the CDR3 reads CASSITGQGTTEAFF. The CDR3 nucleotides are TGTGCCAGCAGTATTACCGGACAGGGAACCACTGAAGCTTTCTTT. Full variable domain (remainder filled in from reference TRBV7-9 and TRBJ1-1): DTGVSQNPRHKITKRGQNVTFRCDPISEHNRLYWYRQTLGQGPEFLTYFQNEAQLEKSRLLSDRFSAERPKGSFSTLEIQRTEQGDSAMYLCASSITGQGTTEAFFGQGTRLTVV.

This clonotype was detected a few times. J is TRBJ2-2 and V is TRBV6-4; D remains ambiguous. The germline CDR1 and CDR2 sequences are MRHNA and SNTAGT. The V gene lost 3 bases and the J gene lost 0 bases, with 11 bases spanning the gap. This CDR3 region has 16 residues. Here the CDR3 reads CASSDGRRTNTGELFF. The CDR3 bases are TGTGCCAGCAGTGATGGCCGGAGAACGAACACCGGGGAGCTGTTTTTT.

This clonotype has a count of ten or more. The CDR3 region is CASSFGGEQYF. CDR3 DNA: TGTGCCAGCAGCTTTGGGGGCGAGCAGTACTTC. The V gene is TRBV7-2, the J gene TRBJ2-7; D may be TRBD1 or TRBD2 (5 bases each). The CDR3 runs to 11 residues. The ends were cut back, 3 bases at V and 6 bases at J, with 6 bases in the middle. Germline lookup yields CDR1 SGHTA and CDR2 FQGNSA. Based on the CDR3 plus reference TRBV7-2 and TRBJ2-7, the full variable domain is GAGVSQSPSNKVTEKGKDVELRCDPISGHTALYWYRQSLGQGLEFLIYFQGNSAPDKSGLPSDRFSAERTGGSVSTLTIQRTQQEDSAVYLCASSFGGEQYFGPGTRLTVT.

This clonotype has more than one count but fewer than ten. The rearrangement joins TRBV5-6 to TRBJ1-5, with a tentative D call TRBD1 (5 bases). This CDR3 has 15 amino acids. CDR1 is SGHDT and CDR2 is YYEEEE in the germline V gene. V lost 2 bases, J lost 5 bases, and 14 bases lay in between. CDR3 in DNA: TGTGCCAGCAGCTTCGGGGCCCCGGTCCATCAGCCCCAGCATTTT. Translation gives CASSFGAPVHQPQHF.

This clonotype was seen a few times. This chain joins TRBV19 and TRBJ2-7; tentative D call: TRBD1 (6 bases). Germline-derived CDR1 and CDR2 are LNHDA and SQIVND (reference sequence). The CDR3 loop spans 13 amino acids. V was shortened by 8 bases and J by 7 bases, with 18 bases between the two germline ends. The DNA of the CDR3 is TGTGCCAGTTCCCGGGACACCCTGAGGGAGCAGTACTTC. This codes for CASSRDTLREQYF.

The chain is built from TRBV7-2 and TRBJ1-3, with unresolved D. Germline V gene sequence: CDR1 SGHTA, CDR2 FQGNSA. Trimming cost V 2 bases and J 0 bases, with 11 bases left between them. The CDR3 is made up of 16 amino acids. The CDR3 loop reads CASSLTARTSGNTIYF. CDR3 DNA: TGTGCCAGCAGCTTAACAGCCAGAACCTCTGGAAACACCATATATTTT.

This chain joins TRBV24-1 and TRBJ2-3, with unresolved D. Germline loops: CDR1 KGHDR, CDR2 SFDVKD. This CDR3 region has 13 residues. V lost 5 bases and J 5 bases, leaving 10 bases between the germline ends. The CDR3, as DNA: TGTGCCACCAGTGGGGATTTCGGAGATACGCAGTATTTT. Encoded protein: CATSGDFGDTQYF.

This clonotype was counted only a few times. This chain connects TRBV2 to TRBJ2-1, with unresolved D. CDR1 and CDR2 (germline): SNHLY, FYNNEI. Trimming left V 4 bases short and J 2 bases short, with 12 bases between. The CDR3 contains 15 residues. CDR3 coding DNA: TGTGCCAGCAGTGGGTCAACGCATCCCTACAATGAGCAGTTCTTC. As protein: CASSGSTHPYNEQFF.

The chain is built from TRBV7-6 and TRBJ2-5; 10 bases line up with TRBD2. The CDR3 runs to 16 residues. Germline CDR1 is SGHVS and CDR2 is FNYEAQ. The ends lost 5 bases at V and 1 base at J; junction bases unmatched: 7. As DNA, the CDR3 is TGTGCCAGCAGCCGTCTAGCGGGGGTATCCCAAGAGACCCAGTACTTC. Its translation: CASSRLAGVSQETQYF.

This chain links TRBV20-1 with TRBJ2-7, with TRBD2 identical over 10 bases. This CDR3 has 15 amino acids. Germline trimming cut 4 bases from V and 10 bases from J; bases unmatched to any gene: 16. The germline CDR1 and CDR2 sequences are DFQATT and SNEGSKA (reference sequence). CDR3 residues: CSAKAGGESSYAQYV. DNA for the CDR3: TGCAGTGCTAAAGCGGGGGGGGAGTCTAGCTACGCCCAGTACGTC.

V is TRBV4-3 and J is TRBJ1-6; the match to TRBD1 covers 12 bases. V shed 0 bases and J 5 bases; nucleotides not matched to a gene: 5. Germline CDR1 reads LGHNA; CDR2 reads YSLEER. This CDR3 comprises 18 residues. CDR3 nucleotides: TGCGCCAGCAGCCAAGAAGGGACAGGGGGCTCGGATAATTCACCCCTCCACTTT. Translation: CASSQEGTGGSDNSPLHF.

This chain uses TRBV7-6 with TRBJ2-7, with D possibly being TRBD1 (6 bases). The CDR3 runs to 14 residues. CDR1 is SGHVS, CDR2 FNYEAQ, per germline. The V and J ends lost 2 bases and 5 bases respectively, with 13 bases between them. The CDR3 spells CASSLSQGTNEQYF. The CDR3 bases are TGTGCCAGCAGCTTAAGTCAGGGGACCAACGAGCAGTACTTC. Full variable domain (remainder filled in from reference TRBV7-6 and TRBJ2-7): GAGVSQSPRYKVTKRGQDVALRCDPISGHVSLYWYRQALGQGPEFLTYFNYEAQQDKSGLPNDRFSAERPEGSISTLTIQRTEQRDSAMYRCASSLSQGTNEQYFGPGTRLTVT.

The V gene is TRBV27, the J gene TRBJ2-2; no reliable D call. The CDR3 extends over 14 amino acids. Germline V lookup: CDR1 MNHEY, CDR2 SMNVEV (reference sequence). Trimming removed 4 bases at V and 3 bases at J, with 9 bases between. The CDR3 coding sequence is TGTGCCAGCAGTTACGGCAAGGACACCGGGGAGCTGTTTTTT. Protein: CASSYGKDTGELFF.

V gene TRBV18 combines with J gene TRBJ1-2; 8 bases fit TRBD1. This CDR3 has 15 amino acids. The germline V gene has CDR1 KGHSH and CDR2 LQKENI. Losses at the gene ends were 5 bases for V and 5 bases for J; bases not matched to a gene: 10. The CDR3 here is CASSGRTGLEYGYTF. In DNA, the CDR3 is TGTGCCAGCTCAGGTCGGACAGGGCTGGAGTATGGCTACACCTTC.

There are many counts of this clonotype. The chain employs TRBV28 and TRBJ1-6; D remains ambiguous. Per the germline V gene, CDR1 is MDHEN and CDR2 is SYDVKM. The CDR3 is 15 residues long. The V end lost 3 bases, the J end lost 3 bases, and 9 bases lay between the germline ends. CDR3 protein: CASSFGRFYNSPLHF. CDR3 sequence (DNA): TGTGCCAGCAGTTTCGGGCGCTTCTATAATTCACCCCTCCACTTT.

Ten or more counts support this clonotype. J is TRBJ1-6 and V is TRBV7-2, with TRBD1 identical over 7 bases. Trimming took 1 base from V and 14 from J; bases not matched to a gene: 11. Per the germline V gene, CDR1 is SGHTA and CDR2 is FQGNSA. CDR3 length: 15 residues. CDR3 sequence reads: CASSLDEDDRETLHF. CDR3 bases: TGTGCCAGCAGCTTAGATGAGGATGACAGGGAGACCCTCCACTTT.

The chain couples TRBV6-1 to TRBJ2-7; no clear D. Germline CDR1 and CDR2: MNHNS and SASEGT. The V end lost 2 bases, the J end lost 3 bases, and 11 bases lay between the germline ends. The length of the CDR3 is 14 residues. Here the CDR3 reads CASSEFAGYYEQYV. The CDR3 bases are TGTGCCAGCAGTGAATTCGCAGGCTACTACGAGCAGTACGTC.

This clonotype was seen a single time. The V call is TRBV7-9, the J call TRBJ2-7; 8 positions agree with TRBD1. With 4 bases clipped from V and 0 bases from J, the junction kept 8 bases outside the gene matches. CDR3 length equals 16 residues. The germline CDR1 and CDR2 sequences are SEHNR and FQNEAQ (reference sequence). This CDR3 is CASSSLPGQGSYEQYV. CDR3 sequence (DNA): TGTGCCAGCAGCTCCCTGCCCGGACAGGGCTCCTACGAGCAGTACGTC.